This TCR beta chain was recovered during a study of CXCR3-negative and CXCR3-positive naive CD8 T cells. On this clonotype: Its specificity is unknown.

Triplicate sorts, 250,000 to 350,000 cells apiece, were made for each CD8+ T cell subset. Germline V CDR1 and CDR2: MDHEN, SYDVKM. This CDR3 is built from 15 residues. UMI-labeled 5' RACE TRB cDNA libraries were prepared from the cells. From its re-call of the 5' RACE reads, TCRdb lists each CDR3 protein once, without DNA. This repertoire includes about 130,000 distinct CDR3 sequences. Study results and limitations: For naive cells, CXCR3-negative and CXCR3-positive subsets had similar TRBV-TRBJ usage; for memory cells, usage differed.

The chain uses TRBV28 and TRBJ1-5; TCRdb proposes TRBD1, but this gene call is untestable without DNA. Sequencing was carried out using naive CXCR3- CD8+ T cells from blood. Subset given: CD45RO-CCR7+CD27+CD95- naive CD8+ T cells lacking CXCR3 (TNR3-). The receptor was derived from a human donor in good health. Some clones in this sample may be carry-over from other donors' samples. The CDR3 reads CASSFFRGYHQPQHF.